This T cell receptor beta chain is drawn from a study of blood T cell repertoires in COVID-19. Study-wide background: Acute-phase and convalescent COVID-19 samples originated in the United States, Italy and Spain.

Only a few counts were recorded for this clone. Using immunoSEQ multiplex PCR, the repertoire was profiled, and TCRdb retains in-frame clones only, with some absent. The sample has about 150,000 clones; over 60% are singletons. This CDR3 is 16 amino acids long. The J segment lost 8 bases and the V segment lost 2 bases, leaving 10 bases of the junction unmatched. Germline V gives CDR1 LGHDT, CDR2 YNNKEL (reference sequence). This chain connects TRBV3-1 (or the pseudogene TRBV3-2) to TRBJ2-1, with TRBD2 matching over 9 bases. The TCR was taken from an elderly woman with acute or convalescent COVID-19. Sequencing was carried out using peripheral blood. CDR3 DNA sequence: TGTGCCAGCAGCCAACTGACTAGCGGACATACATATGAGCAGTTCTTC. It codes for CASSQLTSGHTYEQFF.